A single sample gave rise to the 27 T cell receptor beta chains below, sequenced in a study of cytomegalovirus exposure and HLA in healthy donors. Primers: 60 Vbeta forward and 13 Jbeta reverse. The protocol was immunoSEQ multiplex PCR, while the TCRdb copy is restricted to in-frame clones and leaves out a portion. The table has roughly 45,000 clones, roughly 60% seen once. The source material was PBMCs. The receptors originated from a man aged 60-69 years in good health and CMV-seropositive.

This chain uses TRBV28 with TRBJ2-3; D perhaps matches TRBD1 (5 bases). CDR1 is MDHEN and CDR2 is SYDVKM in the germline V gene. Trimming removed 11 bases from V and 0 bases from J, with 18 bases in between. CDR3 length equals 15 residues. The CDR3 region is CALAGPASSTDTQYF. CDR3 sequence (DNA): TGTGCCCTGGCAGGGCCTGCTTCTAGCACAGATACGCAGTATTTT. Filled out from reference TRBV28 and TRBJ2-3, the complete variable domain reads DVKVTQSSRYLVKRTGEKVFLECVQDMDHENMFWYRQDPGLGLRLIYFSYDVKMKEKGDIPEGYSVSREKKERFSLILESASTNQTSMYLCALAGPASSTDTQYFGPGTRLTVL.

This sequence joins TRBV4-3 and TRBJ1-5; weak D call: TRBD1 (6 bases). This CDR3 is built from 16 residues. The germline CDR1 and CDR2 sequences are LGHNA and YSLEER. V lost 2 bases and J lost 1, with 12 bases in between. The CDR3 here is CASSQKYRVSNQPQHF. The CDR3 coding sequence is TGCGCCAGCAGCCAAAAATACAGGGTGAGCAATCAGCCCCAGCATTTT.

This chain joins TRBV27 and TRBJ2-7; D gene uncertain. Germline-derived CDR1 and CDR2 are MNHEY and SMNVEV (reference sequence). CDR3 length: 12 residues. V was trimmed by 8 bases and J by 0 bases, leaving 8 bases between them. CDR3 in DNA: TGTGCCAGCTTTGCCAGCTCCTACGAGCAGTACTTC. Residues: CASFASSYEQYF.

The V call is TRBV19, the J call TRBJ1-2; 7 bases match TRBD1. The CDR3 covers 15 residues. V dropped 6 bases and J dropped 4; count of bases not matched to a gene: 11. Germline values: CDR1 LNHDA, CDR2 SQIVND (reference sequence). CDR3 DNA: TGTGCCAGTAGCGCAACAGGGGCCGAAATCTATGGCTACACCTTC. Translated, it gives CASSATGAEIYGYTF.

This clone was recorded a few times. The chain couples TRBV5-4 to TRBJ2-7; D unresolved. Germline-derived CDR1 and CDR2 are SGHNT and YYREEE (reference sequence). CDR3 length equals 14 residues. The V gene lost 2 bases and the J gene lost 1 base, with 10 bases spanning the gap. The CDR3 DNA sequence: TGTGCCAGCAGCTTAGACACCAGATCCTACGAGCAGTACTTC. This encodes CASSLDTRSYEQYF.

V is TRBV29-1 and J is TRBJ2-7; D is perhaps TRBD2 (6 bases). The J call may be in error: the DNA end matches TRBJ2-5 better. CDR3 length: 13 amino acids. CDR1 and CDR2 (germline): SQVTM, ANQGSEA. The CDR3 region has the DNA TGCAGCGTTGAGGGCAGGGAGGATCAGACCCAGTACTTC. This encodes CSVEGREDQTQYF.

The CDR3 DNA is TGTGCCAGTAGCAAGAAGACTAGCGGGAACATTTTGAGGAATGAGCAGTTCTTC. This gives the protein CASSKKTSGNILRNEQFF. V and J are TRBV19 and TRBJ2-1; 11 nucleotides align to TRBD2. V trimming: 6 bases; J trimming: 7 bases; junction bases outside the gene matches: 17. The CDR3 is 18 residues long. The germline CDR1 and CDR2 sequences are LNHDA and SQIVND (reference sequence).

The chain couples TRBV6-5 to TRBJ2-2; 8 positions match TRBD1. The CDR3 length is 16 residues. CDR1 is MNHEY and CDR2 is SVGAGI in the germline V gene. Trimming cost V 0 bases and J 7 bases; bases outside gene matches: 7. The CDR3 sequence: CASSYSTGALGGELFF. In DNA form, the CDR3 reads TGTGCCAGCAGTTACTCGACAGGGGCCCTGGGCGGGGAGCTGTTTTTT.

The sample holds a few counts of this clone. This chain links TRBV19 with TRBJ2-1; 9 bases are a match to TRBD2. V dropped 7 bases and J dropped 6; count of bases not matched to a gene: 10. CDR3 length equals 15 residues. Germline CDR1 LNHDA, CDR2 SQIVND (reference sequence). As DNA, the CDR3 is TGTGCCAGTAAGGCGGGAGGGCCCTCGGGCAATGAGCAGTTCTTC. Translated: CASKAGGPSGNEQFF. Full variable domain (outside the CDR3, taken from reference TRBV19 and TRBJ2-1): DGGITQSPKYLFRKEGQNVTLSCEQNLNHDAMYWYRQDPGQGLRLIYYSQIVNDFQKGDIAEGYSVSREKKESFPLTVTSAQKNPTAFYLCASKAGGPSGNEQFFGPGTRLTVL.

This chain joins TRBV9 and TRBJ2-1; 9 nucleotides match TRBD2. V was pared by 0 bases and J by 5 bases, with 15 bases of the junction left unmatched. This CDR3 has 19 amino acids. Germline CDR1 reads SGDLS; CDR2 reads YYNGEE. The CDR3 protein is CASSVGPSGIVLRDNEQFF. In DNA form, the CDR3 reads TGTGCCAGCAGCGTAGGTCCTAGCGGGATAGTACTCCGGGACAATGAGCAGTTCTTC.

The rearrangement uses TRBV5-4 and TRBJ2-7; unclear D gene. This CDR3 region has 16 residues. Germline CDR1 reads SGHNT; CDR2 reads YYREEE (reference sequence). Trimming shortened V by 4 bases and J by 3 bases, and 20 bases separated the two germline ends. CDR3 nucleotides: TGTGCCAGCAGCCCCTCGAGACTCCCTACTTTCTACGAGCAGTACTTC. This translates into CASSPSRLPTFYEQYF.

The chain uses TRBV29-1 and TRBJ1-1; D gene ambiguous. The germline V gene has CDR1 SQVTM and CDR2 ANQGSEA. V lost 4 bases and J 1 base, leaving 10 bases between the germline ends. The CDR3 is 13 residues long. CDR3 bases: TGCAGCGTTGCCCCCCCTAAGAACACTGAAGCTTTCTTT. This sequence encodes CSVAPPKNTEAFF.

The rearrangement joins TRBV6-5 to TRBJ2-7, with 11 bases lining up with TRBD1. Germline V CDR1 and CDR2: MNHEY, SVGAGI. This CDR3 is built from 15 residues. J was trimmed by 3 bases and V by 4 bases; bases with no gene match: 5. CDR3 region: CASSSRDRGVYEQYF. For the CDR3, the DNA is TGTGCCAGCAGTTCCCGGGACAGGGGGGTCTACGAGCAGTACTTC.

CDR3 loop: CASSLAPEDTQYF. DNA for the CDR3: TGTGCCAGCAGCTTAGCGCCAGAAGATACGCAGTATTTT. The rearrangement uses TRBV7-6 and TRBJ2-3, with D hard to call. Germline lookup yields CDR1 SGHVS and CDR2 FNYEAQ. Trimming took 0 bases from V and 5 from J, leaving 6 bases between them. CDR3 size: 13 residues. Based on the CDR3 plus reference TRBV7-6 and TRBJ2-3, the full variable domain is GAGVSQSPRYKVTKRGQDVALRCDPISGHVSLYWYRQALGQGPEFLTYFNYEAQQDKSGLPNDRFSAERPEGSISTLTIQRTEQRDSAMYRCASSLAPEDTQYFGPGTRLTVL.

This clone appeared a few times. The chain uses TRBV5-4 and TRBJ2-7; a possible D gene is TRBD1 (6 bases). The CDR3 is 14 amino acids. CDR1 and CDR2 (germline): SGHNT, YYREEE (reference sequence). V was shortened by 4 bases and J by 2 bases, with 13 bases between the two germline ends. The CDR3 sequence is CASSPGQSPYEQYF. CDR3 coding DNA: TGTGCCAGCAGCCCCGGACAGTCACCCTACGAGCAGTACTTC.

The chain uses TRBV27 and TRBJ2-2; 10 bases are a match to TRBD2. This CDR3 comprises 15 residues. V lost 6 bases, J lost 5 bases, and 6 bases stayed unmatched. The V gene's germline CDR1 is MNHEY and CDR2 SMNVEV (reference sequence). CDR3 DNA: TGTGCCAGCAGGGCTAGCGGGAGTGGTACCGGGGAGCTGTTTTTT. Its protein is CASRASGSGTGELFF.

This clone was counted once. V gene TRBV29-1 combines with J gene TRBJ2-1; 7 positions match TRBD2. CDR3 length equals 13 residues. The V gene end was trimmed by 7 bases and the J gene end by 5 bases; junction bases not matched to a gene: 8. From germline, CDR1 is SQVTM and CDR2 ANQGSEA. The CDR3 coding sequence is TGCAGCGCGATGAGGGACTACAACAATGAGCAGTTCTTC. Its protein is CSAMRDYNNEQFF.

DNA of the CDR3: TGTGCCAGCAGCTTAGAAGGGACAGGGAGGGGGAACACTGAAGCTTTCTTT. This encodes CASSLEGTGRGNTEAFF. The V call is TRBV7-2, the J call TRBJ1-1; TRBD1 agrees at 9 bases. Unmatched junction bases numbered 7, after V lost 1 base and J lost 1 base. The CDR3 runs 17 residues. The germline V gene encodes CDR1 SGHTA and CDR2 FQGNSA.

In this sample, this clone turned up a few times. The chain has TRBV29-1 and TRBJ2-7; 9 nucleotides agree with TRBD2. This CDR3 has 14 amino acids. J gave up 6 bases and V 7 bases, and 13 bases lay outside the gene matches. Germline CDR1 reads SQVTM; CDR2 reads ANQGSEA. Here the CDR3 reads CSAAGESGRIEQYF. The DNA for the CDR3 is TGCAGCGCAGCGGGGGAGAGCGGGAGGATCGAGCAGTACTTC.

This chain joins TRBV6-5 and TRBJ1-6; 7 bases line up with TRBD1. The CDR3 has 15 residues. The V and J ends lost 6 bases and 8 bases, in that order; junction bases with no gene match: 10. Germline lookup yields CDR1 MNHEY and CDR2 SVGAGI. CDR3 sequence: CASSMTTGTDSPLHF. The CDR3 DNA sequence: TGTGCCAGCAGCATGACGACAGGGACGGATTCACCCCTCCACTTT.

Concerning this clone: A junction boundary mismatches the germline segment, possibly from a read error. Distinct nucleotide sequences in the sample also encode this CDR3. The CDR3 coding sequence is TGCGCCAGCAGCGAAGACGTCCGGGGGGACACTGAAGCTTTCTTT. Its protein is CASSEDVRGDTEAFF. The V call is TRBV4-3, the J call TRBJ1-1, with a tentative D call TRBD1 (5 bases). This CDR3 comprises 15 residues. The germline V gene has CDR1 LGHNA and CDR2 YSLEER.

This clone was seen just once. The rearrangement uses TRBV7-2 and TRBJ2-7; 9 bases agree with TRBD1. The germline V gene encodes CDR1 SGHTA and CDR2 FQGNSA. V shed 5 bases, J shed 1 base, and the junction held 3 bases outside the gene matches. The CDR3 runs 14 residues. CDR3 DNA sequence: TGTGCCAGCAGCCCGACAGGGGGTTCCTACGAGCAGTACTTC. Residues: CASSPTGGSYEQYF.

The rearrangement joins TRBV29-1 to TRBJ1-4, with 10 bases that match TRBD1. V gave up 5 bases and J gave up 8 bases; unmatched junction bases: 5. Per the germline V gene, CDR1 is SQVTM and CDR2 is ANQGSEA. This CDR3 is 13 amino acids long. The CDR3 bases are TGCAGCGTTCGGCCGGGACAGGGGGAAAAACTGTTTTTT. This codes for CSVRPGQGEKLFF. Complete variable domain (other parts from reference TRBV29-1 and TRBJ1-4): SAVISQKPSRDICQRGTSLTIQCQVDSQVTMMFWYRQQPGQSLTLIATANQGSEATYESGFVIDKFPISRPNLTFSTLTVSNMSPEDSSIYLCSVRPGQGEKLFFGSGTQLSVL.

This chain connects TRBV5-4 to TRBJ1-1; D might be TRBD1 (5 bases). Looked up from germline, CDR1 is SGHNT and CDR2 is YYREEE (reference sequence). The CDR3 consists of 13 residues. Trimming took 3 bases from V and 11 from J, leaving 17 bases between them. DNA of the CDR3: TGTGCCAGCAGCTCCCAAGGCGGGGGTGGGGCTTTCTTT. This sequence encodes CASSSQGGGGAFF.

V gene TRBV4-1 combines with J gene TRBJ1-2, with 7 bases fitting TRBD1. With 5 bases clipped from V and 3 bases from J, the junction kept 6 bases outside the gene matches. The CDR3 is made up of 14 amino acids. CDR1 is MGHRA and CDR2 is YSYEKL in the germline V gene. CDR3 sequence reads: CASSDHRGDYGYTF. For the CDR3, the DNA is TGCGCCAGCAGCGACCACAGGGGAGACTATGGCTACACCTTC.

V is TRBV28 and J is TRBJ2-7; D is uncertain. V lost 3 bases, J lost 6 bases, and 12 bases lay in between. The CDR3 has 13 residues. Germline-derived CDR1 and CDR2 are MDHEN and SYDVKM. The CDR3 sequence is CASSLVGASEQYF. The CDR3 DNA follows: TGTGCCAGCAGTTTGGTCGGAGCCAGCGAGCAGTACTTC.

The chain recombines TRBV7-2 with TRBJ2-7; D gene ambiguous. CDR3 length equals 13 residues. In germline, CDR1 is SGHTA, CDR2 FQGNSA. Trimming left V 1 base short and J 6 bases short, with 10 bases between. This CDR3 reads CASSLGPTSEQYF. CDR3 bases: TGTGCCAGCAGCTTAGGTCCCACCAGCGAGCAGTACTTC.